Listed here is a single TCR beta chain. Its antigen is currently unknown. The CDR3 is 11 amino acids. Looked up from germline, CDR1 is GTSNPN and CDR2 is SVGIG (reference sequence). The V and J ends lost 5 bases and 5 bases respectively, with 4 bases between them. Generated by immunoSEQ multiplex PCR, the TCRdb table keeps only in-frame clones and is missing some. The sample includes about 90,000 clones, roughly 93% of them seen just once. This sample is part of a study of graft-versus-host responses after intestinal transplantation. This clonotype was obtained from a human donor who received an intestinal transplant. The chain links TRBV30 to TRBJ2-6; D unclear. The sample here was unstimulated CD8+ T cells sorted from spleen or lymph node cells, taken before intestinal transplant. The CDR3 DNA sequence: TGTGCCTGGCTTAGGGCCAACGTCCTGACTTTC. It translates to CAWLRANVLTF.